This T cell receptor beta chain was obtained from a study of T cell repertoires in cytomegalovirus infection. The CDR3 is 17 residues long. V was shortened by 2 bases and J by 1 base, with 17 bases between the two germline ends. Looked up from germline, CDR1 is SEHNR and CDR2 is FQNEAQ (reference sequence). This clonotype was detected only a few times. Its target is unknown. TCRdb recomputed calls from the reads with MiXCR, one row per CDR3 protein. Of approximately 590,000 distinct CDR3 sequences listed, around two fifths are singletons. This specimen was cultured PBMCs, taken from culture after CMV antigen stimulation. This clonotype originated in a human donor in good health (CMV status not recorded). Some clones in this sample may be carry-over from other donors' samples. The chain recombines TRBV7-9 with TRBJ1-2; possible D gene TRBD1, 5 bases. In nucleotides, the CDR3 is TGTGCCAGCAGCTTAACCCACCTGGGACCATTTAACTATGGCTACACCTTC. Translating it yields CASSLTHLGPFNYGYTF.